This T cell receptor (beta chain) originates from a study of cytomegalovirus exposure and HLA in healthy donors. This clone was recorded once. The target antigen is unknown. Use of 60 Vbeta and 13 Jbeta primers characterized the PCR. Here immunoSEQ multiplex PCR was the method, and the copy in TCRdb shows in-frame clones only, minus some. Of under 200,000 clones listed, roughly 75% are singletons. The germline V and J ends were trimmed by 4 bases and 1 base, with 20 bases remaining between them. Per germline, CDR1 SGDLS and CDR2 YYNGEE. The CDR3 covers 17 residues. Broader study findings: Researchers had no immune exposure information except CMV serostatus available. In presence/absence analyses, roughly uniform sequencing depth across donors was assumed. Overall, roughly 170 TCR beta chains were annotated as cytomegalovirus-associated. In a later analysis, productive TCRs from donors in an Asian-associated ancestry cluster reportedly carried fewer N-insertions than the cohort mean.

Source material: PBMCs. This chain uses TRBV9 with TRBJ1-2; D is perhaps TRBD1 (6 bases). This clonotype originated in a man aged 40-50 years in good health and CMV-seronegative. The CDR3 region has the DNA TGTGCCAGCAGCCAAACACCGGGCAGGGGATTTAACTATGGCTACACCTTC. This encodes CASSQTPGRGFNYGYTF.